The 26 T cell receptor beta chains below all came from one sample that was sequenced in a study of blood T cells in healthy people across ages. The authors ran a second PCR of roughly 7 to 11 cycles using a sample-barcoded 5' primer and a J-beta primer mix. Using its own MiXCR run on the 5' RACE reads, TCRdb lists one record per CDR3 protein. The data show about 680,000 distinct CDR3 sequences, with around 49% seen just once and under 35% held by the top ten. Material: blood. The source of these receptors is an older woman in good health.

In DNA form, the CDR3 reads TGTGCCAGCAGGACATCCTCGGGACGCAGGTTTAGCACAGATACGCAGTATTTT. It codes for CASRTSSGRRFSTDTQYF. V gene TRBV2 combines with J gene TRBJ2-3; D may match TRBD1 or TRBD2 (5 bases each). The V end lost 6 bases, the J end lost 0 bases, and 22 bases lay between the germline ends. The CDR3 is made up of 18 amino acids. Germline CDR1 is SNHLY and CDR2 is FYNNEI.

This clonotype was counted only a few times. The rearrangement joins TRBV2 to TRBJ2-2; D not certain. CDR1 and CDR2 from the germline V gene are SNHLY and FYNNEI. The CDR3 totals 11 residues. V was shortened by 11 bases and J by 5 bases, with 9 bases between the two germline ends. CDR3 in DNA: TGTGCCGGCTCAGAGACCGGGGAGCTGTTTTTT. This translates into CAGSETGELFF.

This clonotype occurred a few times. J is TRBJ2-1 and V is TRBV27; TRBD2 matches 10 bases. V shed 5 bases and J 5 bases; nucleotides not matched to a gene: 6. Germline V gene data show CDR1 as MNHEY and CDR2 as SMNVEV (reference sequence). CDR3 length: 15 residues. CDR3 in DNA: TGTGCCAGCAGTATCGGGACTAGCGAAGACAATGAGCAGTTCTTC. It translates to CASSIGTSEDNEQFF.

CDR3 in amino acids: CASSDRGLTDTQYF. The CDR3 coding sequence is TGTGCCAGCAGCGACAGGGGGCTTACAGATACGCAGTATTTT. V is TRBV7-2 and J is TRBJ2-3, with 10 bases lining up with TRBD1. Germline-derived CDR1 and CDR2 are SGHTA and FQGNSA. This CDR3 region has 14 residues. V trimming: 5 bases; J trimming: 3 bases; junction bases outside the gene matches: 2.

Of note for this clonotype: A much larger clone lies one base from this, so it may be a read error. The chain couples TRBV25-1 to TRBJ2-1; a possible D gene is TRBD2 (5 bases). The CDR3 contains 15 residues. Germline V lookup: CDR1 MGHDK, CDR2 SYGVNS. CDR3 amino acids: CAGSDSSRAYNEQFF. CDR3 bases: TGTGCCGGCAGTGATTCTAGCAGAGCCTACAATGAGCAGTTCTTC.

In DNA, the CDR3 is TGCGCCAGCAGCTTGGGCCTGACAGGCCTGACAGATACGCAGTATTTT. This codes for CASSLGLTGLTDTQYF. The V call is TRBV5-1, the J call TRBJ2-3; tentative D call: TRBD1 (6 bases). There are 16 residues in the CDR3. V was trimmed by 0 bases and J by 3 bases, leaving 14 bases between them. The germline gives CDR1 SGHRS, CDR2 YFSETQ.

The gene calls are TRBV30 and TRBJ1-2; the D gene is possibly TRBD1 (5 bases). The CDR3 runs to 14 residues. Trimming took off 1 base at V and 6 bases at J, with 15 bases between the two ends. The germline V gene encodes CDR1 GTSNPN and CDR2 SVGIG (reference sequence). CDR3 DNA sequence: TGTGCCTGGAGTGGGGCTGGCCCGGGGCATGGCTACACCTTC. This translates into CAWSGAGPGHGYTF.

This clonotype was seen more than once but under ten times. V usage is TRBV7-6 and J usage is TRBJ2-7; 9 bases fit TRBD1. Looked up from germline, CDR1 is SGHVS and CDR2 is FNYEAQ. The V and J ends lost 5 bases and 7 bases, in that order; junction bases with no gene match: 12. The CDR3 is made up of 15 amino acids. CDR3 sequence: CASSVQGAPNNEQYF. CDR3 in DNA: TGTGCCAGCAGCGTACAGGGGGCGCCGAACAATGAGCAGTACTTC.

There are a few counts of this clonotype. CDR3 bases: TGTGCCAGCACCCCGGGGGACAGTACCTACGAGCAGTACTTC. Translation: CASTPGDSTYEQYF. This rearrangement joins TRBV28 to TRBJ2-7; tentative D call: TRBD1 (7 bases). V lost 7 bases, J lost 2 bases, and 15 bases lay in between. The CDR3 sequence is 14 residues long. Germline values: CDR1 MDHEN, CDR2 SYDVKM.

This rearrangement joins TRBV20-1 to TRBJ2-7, with TRBD2 identical over 10 bases. The J segment lost 3 bases and the V segment lost 3 bases, leaving 2 bases of the junction unmatched. Germline-derived CDR1 and CDR2 are DFQATT and SNEGSKA (reference sequence). This CDR3 comprises 13 residues. The CDR3 bases are TGCAGTGCTAGTCCTAGCGGGAGCTACGAGCAGTACTTC. Protein: CSASPSGSYEQYF.

This chain links TRBV7-3 with TRBJ1-1; 7 bases align to TRBD1. From germline, CDR1 is SGHTA and CDR2 FQGTGA. This CDR3 region has 14 residues. V shed 5 bases and J 3 bases; nucleotides not matched to a gene: 6. In nucleotides, the CDR3 is TGTGCCAGCAGCCTGACAGGGAGGGACACTGAAGCTTTCTTT. Protein: CASSLTGRDTEAFF. Supplemented by reference TRBV7-3 and TRBJ1-1, the full variable domain reads GAGVSQTPSNKVTEKGKYVELRCDPISGHTALYWYRQSLGQGPEFLIYFQGTGAADDSGLPNDRFFAVRPEGSVSTLKIQRTERGDSAVYLCASSLTGRDTEAFFGQGTRLTVV.

This clonotype was seen a handful of times. The chain uses TRBV9 and TRBJ2-1; D unclear. V was trimmed by 1 base and J by 10 bases, leaving 18 bases between them. CDR1 is SGDLS, CDR2 YYNGEE, per germline. The CDR3 runs to 15 residues. CDR3: CASSVSTLPISEQFF. CDR3 bases: TGTGCCAGCAGCGTATCTACCCTACCGATCTCGGAGCAGTTCTTC.

The V and J genes are TRBV4-2 and TRBJ2-1; 14 nucleotides agree with TRBD2. The trim removed 3 bases at V and 9 bases at J, leaving 7 bases unmatched. This CDR3 has 16 amino acids. Per the germline V gene, CDR1 is LGHNA and CDR2 is YNFKEQ. CDR3 sequence reads: CASSQDRLAGGLEQFF. The CDR3 DNA follows: TGTGCCAGCAGCCAGGATAGACTAGCGGGAGGGCTTGAGCAGTTCTTC.

This clonotype has a handful of counts. V and J are TRBV11-1 and TRBJ1-2; maybe TRBD1 (5 bases). Germline V gene sequence: CDR1 SGHAT, CDR2 FQDESV (reference sequence). This CDR3 comprises 14 residues. V dropped 0 bases and J dropped 8 bases, with 13 bases sitting between them. CDR3 amino acids: CASSLALGGDGYTF. The CDR3, as DNA: TGTGCCAGCAGCTTAGCGCTGGGGGGAGACGGCTACACCTTC. Variable domain in full (rest from reference TRBV11-1 and TRBJ1-2): EAEVAQSPRYKITEKSQAVAFWCDPISGHATLYWYRQILGQGPELLVQFQDESVVDDSQLPKDRFSAERLKGVDSTLKIQPAELGDSAMYLCASSLALGGDGYTFGSGTRLTVV.

The sample holds one count of this clonotype. V is TRBV5-1 and J is TRBJ1-2; D unresolved. From germline, CDR1 is SGHRS and CDR2 YFSETQ. Trimming cost V 2 bases and J 8 bases, with 13 bases left between them. The CDR3 length is 13 residues. CDR3 sequence: CASSLVGSKGYTF. The CDR3 nucleotides read TGCGCCAGCAGCTTAGTGGGAAGTAAGGGCTACACCTTC.

Of note for this clonotype: The junction does not match germline at one end; this may be a read error. The rearrangement joins TRBV5-1 to TRBJ2-6; D call uncertain. This CDR3 is built from 16 residues. Germline assignment: CDR1 SGHRS and CDR2 YFSETQ. Written as DNA, the CDR3 is TGCGCCAGCAGCTTGGAGCCACCTCCTGGGACCAACGTCCTGACTTTC. Its protein is CASSLEPPPGTNVLTF.

This clonotype turned up a few times. CDR3 amino acids: CASSQEYLNYGYTF. CDR3 sequence (DNA): TGCGCCAGCAGCCAAGAATATTTAAACTATGGCTACACCTTC. This chain connects TRBV4-3 to TRBJ1-2; D gene ambiguous. Trimming shortened V by 0 bases and J by 2 bases, and 7 bases separated the two germline ends. Germline CDR1 LGHNA, CDR2 YSLEER. CDR3 length equals 14 residues.

This clonotype was observed a handful of times. The chain uses TRBV3-1 and TRBJ2-1, with D unclear. This CDR3 contains 16 residues. CDR1 LGHDT and CDR2 YNNKEL come from the germline V gene (reference sequence). The V end lost 6 bases, the J end lost 0 bases, and 15 bases lay between the germline ends. CDR3 bases: TGTGCCAGCAGTCTAACAACCCGATTCTCCTACAATGAGCAGTTCTTC. Encoded protein: CASSLTTRFSYNEQFF.

The chain couples TRBV20-1 to TRBJ2-1; TRBD2 aligns across 8 bases. J lost 2 bases, V lost 3 bases, and 0 bases had no gene match. Germline V gives CDR1 DFQATT, CDR2 SNEGSKA (reference sequence). This CDR3 has 13 amino acids. The DNA of the CDR3 is TGCAGTGCTAGCGGGAGGGCCTACAATGAGCAGTTCTTC. Encoded protein: CSASGRAYNEQFF.

This clonotype turned up a few times. The genes are TRBV4-3 and TRBJ2-2, with 11 bases matching TRBD2. Germline lookup yields CDR1 LGHNA and CDR2 YSLEER. V lost 0 bases, J lost 3 bases, and 6 bases stayed unmatched. CDR3 length: 18 amino acids. This CDR3 reads CASSQDQLAGVDTGELFF. The CDR3 bases are TGCGCCAGCAGCCAAGATCAACTAGCGGGAGTCGACACCGGGGAGCTGTTTTTT.

V is TRBV7-2 and J is TRBJ1-5, with a possible D match to TRBD1 (6 bases). Germline V gene data show CDR1 as SGHTA and CDR2 as FQGNSA. CDR3 length equals 17 residues. V lost 4 bases, J lost 0 bases, and 16 bases lay in between. In nucleotides, the CDR3 is TGTGCCAGCAGCTCTAGGGGGGACGGCTATAGCAATCAGCCCCAGCATTTT. Translating it yields CASSSRGDGYSNQPQHF.

V usage is TRBV5-1 and J usage is TRBJ2-5, with a weak D call TRBD2 (6 bases). The CDR3 covers 15 residues. Germline V gives CDR1 SGHRS, CDR2 YFSETQ. V was cut by 4 bases and J by 2 bases, with 15 bases left in between. CDR3 protein: CASSRGLSGQETQYF. The CDR3 nucleotides read TGCGCCAGCAGCCGTGGACTAAGCGGGCAAGAGACCCAGTACTTC.

V usage is TRBV27 and J usage is TRBJ2-2; 7 bases match TRBD2. V lost 2 bases and J lost 0; bases outside the gene matches: 3. This CDR3 spans 16 amino acids. Germline CDR1 MNHEY, CDR2 SMNVEV (reference sequence). This CDR3 is CASSLRREPNTGELFF. The CDR3 DNA sequence: TGTGCCAGCAGTTTAAGGCGGGAGCCGAACACCGGGGAGCTGTTTTTT.

This chain joins TRBV5-1 and TRBJ2-3; 10 bases are a match to TRBD2. The CDR3 contains 15 residues. V lost 5 bases and J lost 4; bases outside the gene matches: 7. From germline, CDR1 is SGHRS and CDR2 YFSETQ. The DNA for the CDR3 is TGCGCCAGCAGTCCGGGACTAGCGATGCCAGATACGCAGTATTTT. This sequence encodes CASSPGLAMPDTQYF. Filled out from reference TRBV5-1 and TRBJ2-3, the complete variable domain reads KAGVTQTPRYLIKTRGQQVTLSCSPISGHRSVSWYQQTPGQGLQFLFEYFSETQRNKGNFPGRFSGRQFSNSRSEMNVSTLELGDSALYLCASSPGLAMPDTQYFGPGTRLTVL.

The chain joins TRBV20-1 to TRBJ1-2, with TRBD1 as a possible D gene (5 bases). The CDR3 consists of 11 residues. Germline V gene sequence: CDR1 DFQATT, CDR2 SNEGSKA (reference sequence). V lost 1 base and J lost 8, with 8 bases in between. The CDR3 sequence: CSARGGSGYTF. In nucleotides, the CDR3 is TGCAGTGCTAGAGGGGGGAGCGGCTACACCTTC.

The chain couples TRBV20-1 to TRBJ1-6; D not resolved. Per germline, CDR1 DFQATT and CDR2 SNEGSKA (reference sequence). CDR3 length: 13 amino acids. V was cut by 0 bases and J by 9 bases, with 9 bases left in between. This CDR3 is CSARETPGSPLHF. For the CDR3, the DNA is TGCAGTGCTAGAGAAACGCCGGGTTCACCCCTCCACTTT.